These 7 T cell receptor beta chains came from one sample sequenced in a study of shared clonotypes between healthy human individuals. Generated by immunoSEQ multiplex PCR, the TCRdb table keeps only in-frame clones and is missing some. The sample contains some 2,500,000 clones, approximately 94% of which appear only once. Source material: naive CD4+ T cells from PBMCs. Subset in this sample: CD45RA+ positively selected. The receptors were gathered from a man between 18 and 29 years old in good health. Some clones in this sample may be carry-over from other donors' samples.

The J gene is TRBJ2-6, the V gene TRBV4-1; 9 bases fit TRBD1. The germline V gene encodes CDR1 MGHRA and CDR2 YSYEKL. V shed 6 bases, J shed 2 bases, and the junction held 5 bases outside the gene matches. The CDR3 totals 16 residues. CDR3: CASSPGQGPGANVLTF. The CDR3 DNA sequence: TGCGCCAGCAGTCCGGGACAGGGCCCTGGGGCCAACGTCCTGACTTTC.

CDR3 loop: CATTDTGWYGYTF. In DNA, the CDR3 is TGTGCCACCACAGATACGGGGTGGTATGGCTACACCTTC. The chain links TRBV28 to TRBJ1-2; D gene unclear. Looked up from germline, CDR1 is MDHEN and CDR2 is SYDVKM. The V and J ends lost 10 bases and 5 bases respectively, with 17 bases between them. The CDR3 has 13 residues.

The genes are TRBV7-8 and TRBJ1-2; no definite D call. The V and J ends lost 1 base and 8 bases respectively, with 11 bases between them. Germline V lookup: CDR1 SGHVS, CDR2 FQNEAQ. This CDR3 spans 13 amino acids. CDR3 DNA sequence: TGTGCCAGCAGCTTAGAGAGGTGGAAGGGCTACACCTTC. It encodes CASSLERWKGYTF.

The J gene is TRBJ2-1, the V gene TRBV6-6; 7 nucleotides agree with TRBD1. This CDR3 contains 13 residues. Germline assignment: CDR1 MNHNY and CDR2 SVGAGI (reference sequence). V shed 6 bases, J shed 11 bases, and the junction held 10 bases outside the gene matches. The chain's CDR3 is CASRRQGGGKQFF. The CDR3 DNA is TGTGCCAGCAGACGACAGGGTGGGGGCAAGCAGTTCTTC.

The gene calls are TRBV9 and TRBJ2-3; D unclear. Deletions cut 5 bases from V and 1 base from J, with 11 bases between. Germline CDR1 SGDLS, CDR2 YYNGEE. The CDR3 is 14 amino acids. The CDR3 reads CASRDGPGTDTQYF. The CDR3 region has the DNA TGTGCCAGCAGAGATGGGCCAGGCACAGATACGCAGTATTTT.

J is TRBJ1-3 and V is TRBV30, with 8 bases matching TRBD1. Germline values: CDR1 GTSNPN, CDR2 SVGIG (reference sequence). After removal of 8 bases from V and 11 bases from J, the junction contained 11 bases not matched to a gene. This CDR3 has 12 amino acids. CDR3 amino acids: CAMNDRGPPIYF. In DNA form, the CDR3 reads TGTGCCATGAATGACAGGGGTCCCCCCATATATTTT.

The chain recombines TRBV4-3 with TRBJ2-1; 7 bases map to TRBD1. V gave up 4 bases and J gave up 7 bases; unmatched junction bases: 4. The V gene's germline CDR1 is LGHNA and CDR2 YSLEER. The CDR3 is 13 residues long. CDR3 residues: CASSPGTENEQFF. Here the CDR3 DNA reads TGCGCCAGCAGCCCCGGGACAGAAAATGAGCAGTTCTTC.